Reported below is one T cell receptor (beta chain). Antigen unknown. This sample was included in a study of OX40 agonist ivuxolimab in advanced cancers. V was pared by 4 bases and J by 11 bases, with 6 bases of the junction left unmatched. The CDR3 has 12 residues. Germline V gene sequence: CDR1 SGHNT, CDR2 YYREEE (reference sequence). The table came from immunoSEQ multiplex PCR; TCRdb's copy has only in-frame clones and leaves some out. The sample shows approximately 49,000 clones, 84% of them seen only once. Study-wide results and caveats: The study found among the lowest clonal expansion in partial responders at 0.1-3.0 mg/kg.

Sequenced material: CD4+ or CD8+ T cells sorted from blood, taken in a trial of the OX40 agonist ivuxolimab. The gene calls are TRBV5-4 and TRBJ1-3, with 7 bases aligning to TRBD1. The origin of this receptor is an adult with an advanced solid tumor such as melanoma, head and neck, liver or kidney cancer. The CDR3 sequence: CASSQDRVAIYF. CDR3 DNA sequence: TGTGCCAGCAGCCAAGACAGGGTGGCCATATATTTT. The full variable domain, completed using reference TRBV5-4 and TRBJ1-3, is ETGVTQSPTHLIKTRGQQVTLRCSSQSGHNTVSWYQQALGQGPQFIFQYYREEENGRGNFPPRFSGLQFPNYSSELNVNALELDDSALYLCASSQDRVAIYFGEGSWLTVV.